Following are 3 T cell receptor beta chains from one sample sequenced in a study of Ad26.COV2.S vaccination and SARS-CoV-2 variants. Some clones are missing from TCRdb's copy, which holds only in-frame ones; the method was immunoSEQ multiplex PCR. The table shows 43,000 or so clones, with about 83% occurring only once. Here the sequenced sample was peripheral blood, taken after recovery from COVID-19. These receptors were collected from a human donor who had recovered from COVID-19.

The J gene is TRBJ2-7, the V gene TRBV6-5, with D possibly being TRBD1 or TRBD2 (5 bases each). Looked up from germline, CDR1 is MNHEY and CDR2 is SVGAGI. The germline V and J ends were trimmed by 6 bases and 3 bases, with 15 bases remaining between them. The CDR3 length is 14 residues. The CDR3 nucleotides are TGTGCCAGCAGGGTACGGGACCAAGGCTACGAGCAGTACTTC. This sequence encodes CASRVRDQGYEQYF.

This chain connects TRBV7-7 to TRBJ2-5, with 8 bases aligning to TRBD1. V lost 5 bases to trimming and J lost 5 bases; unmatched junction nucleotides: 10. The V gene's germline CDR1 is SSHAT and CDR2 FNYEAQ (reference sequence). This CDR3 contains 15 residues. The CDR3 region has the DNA TGTGCCAGCAGCATAGACAGGGGAATGATGGAGACCCAGTACTTC. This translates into CASSIDRGMMETQYF.

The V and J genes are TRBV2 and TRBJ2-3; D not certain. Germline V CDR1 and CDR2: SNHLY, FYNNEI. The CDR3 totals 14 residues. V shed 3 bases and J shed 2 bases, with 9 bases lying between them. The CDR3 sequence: CASSDGRSTDTQYF. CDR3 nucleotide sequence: TGTGCCAGCAGTGATGGCAGGTCCACAGATACGCAGTATTTT.